Following are 17 T cell receptor beta chains from one sample sequenced in a study of cytomegalovirus exposure and HLA in healthy donors. PCR primers comprised 60 Vbeta and 13 Jbeta primers. Sequencing used immunoSEQ multiplex PCR; TCRdb keeps in-frame clones, though not all of them. The repertoire holds under 110,000 clones, with about 80% as singletons. Material: PBMCs. Receptor source: a man aged 35-49 years in good health and CMV-seronegative.

There are a few counts of this clone. Additional DNA sequences in this sample encode the identical CDR3. V usage is TRBV5-1 and J usage is TRBJ1-2; D is perhaps TRBD1 (5 bases). Germline loops: CDR1 SGHRS, CDR2 YFSETQ. V was cut by 0 bases and J by 4 bases, with 7 bases left in between. The CDR3 is made up of 13 amino acids. The CDR3 region is CASSLGGGYGYTF. The CDR3 nucleotides read TGCGCCAGCAGCTTGGGCGGGGGCTATGGCTACACCTTC.

This chain joins TRBV27 and TRBJ2-2, with a weak D call TRBD1 (6 bases). V was trimmed by 6 bases and J by 2 bases, leaving 13 bases between them. The germline V gene has CDR1 MNHEY and CDR2 SMNVEV (reference sequence). CDR3 length: 15 amino acids. CDR3 in amino acids: CASRETGINTGELFF. The CDR3 region has the DNA TGTGCCAGCAGGGAAACAGGGATTAACACCGGGGAGCTGTTTTTT.

The chain couples TRBV5-8 to TRBJ1-2, with D tentatively TRBD1 (5 bases). CDR1 and CDR2 from the germline V gene are SGHTS and YDEGEE. V shed 5 bases and J shed 4 bases, with 15 bases lying between them. CDR3 size: 14 residues. The CDR3 spells CASRHNSGLYGYTF. DNA of the CDR3: TGTGCCAGCAGGCATAACTCAGGGCTCTATGGCTACACCTTC. The full variable domain, with the rest looked up from reference TRBV5-8 and TRBJ1-2, is EAGVTQSPTHLIKTRGQQATLRCSPISGHTSVYWYQQALGLGLQFLLWYDEGEERNRGNFPPRFSGRQFPNYSSELNVNALELEDSALYLCASRHNSGLYGYTFGSGTRLTVV.

This clone was detected only a few times. The chain links TRBV7-9 to TRBJ1-2; weak D call: TRBD1 (6 bases). The CDR3 covers 13 residues. CDR1 is SEHNR and CDR2 is FQNEAQ in the germline V gene (reference sequence). Trimming took off 5 bases at V and 3 bases at J, with 10 bases between the two ends. The CDR3 nucleotides read TGTGCCAGCAGCAGGGGGACGGACTATGGCTACACCTTC. Amino acids: CASSRGTDYGYTF.

The chain is built from TRBV28 and TRBJ1-2; D is undetermined. CDR1 and CDR2 from the germline V gene are MDHEN and SYDVKM. This CDR3 is built from 13 residues. V dropped 6 bases and J dropped 5 bases, with 13 bases sitting between them. This chain's CDR3 is CASSYTAEYGYTF. In nucleotides, the CDR3 is TGTGCCAGCAGCTATACCGCGGAGTATGGCTACACCTTC.

This rearrangement joins TRBV7-8 to TRBJ2-7, with 8 bases that match TRBD2. Germline assignment: CDR1 SGHVS and CDR2 FQNEAQ. Trimming took 5 bases from V and 6 from J; bases not matched to a gene: 9. CDR3 size: 14 residues. The CDR3 here is CASSRGGTRPEQYV. CDR3 nucleotides: TGTGCCAGCAGCAGAGGGGGGACTAGACCCGAGCAGTACGTC.

The chain couples TRBV30 to TRBJ1-1, with D perhaps TRBD1 (5 bases). Germline lookup yields CDR1 GTSNPN and CDR2 SVGIG (reference sequence). Trimming removed 4 bases at V and 4 bases at J, with 13 bases between. There are 13 residues in the CDR3. The CDR3 reads CAWTDGRGTEAFF. The CDR3 nucleotides read TGTGCCTGGACCGACGGGAGGGGCACTGAAGCTTTCTTT.

The rearrangement uses TRBV27 and TRBJ1-6; D is unclear. The CDR3 extends over 15 amino acids. V shed 3 bases and J shed 3 bases, with 9 bases lying between them. CDR1 and CDR2 from the germline V gene are MNHEY and SMNVEV (reference sequence). The CDR3 region is CASSFGANYNSPLHF. The DNA for the CDR3 is TGTGCCAGCAGTTTCGGAGCAAACTATAATTCACCCCTCCACTTT.

The V call is TRBV5-1, the J call TRBJ2-1; TRBD2 might be the D (6 bases). CDR3 length: 17 amino acids. V lost 4 bases, J lost 3 bases, and 20 bases lay in between. The germline V gene has CDR1 SGHRS and CDR2 YFSETQ. CDR3 residues: CASSLRPRGAFYNEQFF. The CDR3 region has the DNA TGCGCCAGCAGCCTGAGGCCCCGCGGGGCCTTCTACAATGAGCAGTTCTTC. Full variable domain (missing parts from reference TRBV5-1 and TRBJ2-1): KAGVTQTPRYLIKTRGQQVTLSCSPISGHRSVSWYQQTPGQGLQFLFEYFSETQRNKGNFPGRFSGRQFSNSRSEMNVSTLELGDSALYLCASSLRPRGAFYNEQFFGPGTRLTVL.

Only a few counts were recorded for this clone. The CDR3 loop reads CASSRTSGTTSTDTQYF. The CDR3 bases are TGTGCCAGTAGTAGAACCTCCGGGACAACTAGCACAGATACGCAGTATTTT. This chain joins TRBV19 and TRBJ2-3; maybe TRBD1 (6 bases). Germline CDR1 LNHDA, CDR2 SQIVND (reference sequence). CDR3 length: 17 residues. Trimming pared 4 bases from V and 0 bases from J, leaving 17 bases between.

The chain recombines TRBV2 with TRBJ2-7, with D possibly TRBD1 on 6 matching bases. The CDR3 consists of 12 residues. With 5 bases removed from V and 6 bases from J, the gap between germline ends came to 11 bases. Germline loops: CDR1 SNHLY, CDR2 FYNNEI. The CDR3 spells CASSFARGEQYV. The CDR3 nucleotides are TGTGCCAGCAGTTTTGCCAGGGGCGAGCAGTACGTC.

The chain has TRBV6-5 and TRBJ1-4, with D perhaps TRBD1 (6 bases). CDR3 length equals 13 residues. Germline V gives CDR1 MNHEY, CDR2 SVGAGI. The V gene lost 10 bases and the J gene lost 5 bases, with 14 bases spanning the gap. CDR3 DNA sequence: TGTGCCACCACCCGGGACAAAAATGAAAAACTGTTTTTT. This sequence encodes CATTRDKNEKLFF.

The chain carries TRBV4-2 and TRBJ2-7, with TRBD2 identical over 10 bases. J lost 9 bases, V lost 6 bases, and 11 bases had no gene match. The CDR3 contains 14 residues. Germline V gene sequence: CDR1 LGHNA, CDR2 YNFKEQ. The CDR3 DNA sequence: TGTGCCAGCAGTCGTAATCTAGCGGGGGATTTGCAGTACTTC. Protein sequence: CASSRNLAGDLQYF.

This clone was counted a single time. The V call is TRBV5-4, the J call TRBJ2-5, with D maybe TRBD2 (6 bases). The CDR3 has 14 amino acids. Germline V gene data show CDR1 as SGHNT and CDR2 as YYREEE (reference sequence). Trimming shortened V by 4 bases and J by 5 bases, and 15 bases separated the two germline ends. As DNA, the CDR3 is TGTGCCAGCAGCCTGGGCCTCGCGGGGGAGACCCAGTACTTC. Residues: CASSLGLAGETQYF. Together with reference TRBV5-4 and TRBJ2-5, the CDR3 gives the full variable domain: ETGVTQSPTHLIKTRGQQVTLRCSSQSGHNTVSWYQQALGQGPQFIFQYYREEENGRGNFPPRFSGLQFPNYSSELNVNALELDDSALYLCASSLGLAGETQYFGPGTRLLVL.

This clone was recorded only once. The rearrangement uses TRBV5-1 and TRBJ2-1; D perhaps matches TRBD1 (6 bases). Germline values: CDR1 SGHRS, CDR2 YFSETQ. The CDR3 covers 15 residues. The germline V and J ends were trimmed by 0 bases and 4 bases, with 11 bases remaining between them. Here the CDR3 DNA reads TGCGCCAGCAGCTTGGAACAGGGACCTTACAATGAGCAGTTCTTC. The encoded protein is CASSLEQGPYNEQFF.

J is TRBJ2-3 and V is TRBV5-4; 8 bases match TRBD2. With V trimmed by 4 bases and J by 10 bases, 11 bases remained unmatched. The length of the CDR3 is 14 residues. CDR1 is SGHNT, CDR2 YYREEE, per germline (reference sequence). This CDR3 is CASSPRGGEGAQYF. DNA of the CDR3: TGTGCCAGCAGCCCCCGGGGGGGTGAGGGGGCGCAGTATTTT.

The chain links TRBV7-2 to TRBJ2-6, with a possible D match to TRBD1 (5 bases). Germline lookup yields CDR1 SGHTA and CDR2 FQGNSA. This CDR3 region has 17 residues. Trimming cost V 5 bases and J 0 bases, with 14 bases left between them. The CDR3 sequence is CASSLQGGLSGANVLTF. The CDR3 DNA reads as TGTGCCAGCAGCCTTCAGGGCGGCCTCTCTGGGGCCAACGTCCTGACTTTC.